The 17 T cell receptor beta chains below come from one sample, sequenced in a study of T cell responses to AZD1222 COVID-19 vaccine. Repertoires were generated with immunoSEQ multiplex PCR, while TCRdb's copy carries only in-frame clones and drops some. The data hold about 160,000 clones, with approximately 90% observed a single time. Sequencing was performed on peripheral blood, taken on day 0 of AZD1222 vaccination. The receptors here all came from an adult in good health.

The rearrangement joins TRBV4-1 to TRBJ1-5; D unresolved. Trimming left V 0 bases short and J 5 bases short, with 2 bases between. The CDR3 totals 12 residues. CDR1 MGHRA and CDR2 YSYEKL come from the germline V gene. CDR3 loop: CASSQDDQPQHF. CDR3 DNA sequence: TGCGCCAGCAGCCAAGATGATCAGCCCCAGCATTTT.

The rearrangement uses TRBV19 and TRBJ1-1, with D tentatively TRBD1 (5 bases). Per germline, CDR1 LNHDA and CDR2 SQIVND (reference sequence). V lost 8 bases, J lost 2 bases, and 12 bases lay in between. The CDR3 runs 13 residues. CDR3 nucleotide sequence: TGTGCCAGTGGCGGACAATTAAACACTGAAGCTTTCTTT. This sequence encodes CASGGQLNTEAFF.

The chain combines TRBV5-8 with TRBJ2-3; D possibly corresponds to TRBD2 (5 bases). Trimming left V 4 bases short and J 2 bases short, with 11 bases between. Germline-derived CDR1 and CDR2 are SGHTS and YDEGEE. CDR3 size: 14 residues. The CDR3 DNA follows: TGTGCCAGCAGCCGCCTGGAGGTCACAGATACGCAGTATTTT. This gives the protein CASSRLEVTDTQYF.

This clone was detected only once. This sequence joins TRBV11-2 and TRBJ1-1, with 7 bases aligning to TRBD1. This CDR3 is built from 17 residues. The ends lost 0 bases at V and 3 bases at J; junction bases unmatched: 10. Germline CDR1 and CDR2: SGHAT and FQNNGV. The CDR3 DNA reads as TGTGCCAGCAGCTTAGATTATGCCGAGGGGGCTGACACTGAAGCTTTCTTT. Encoded protein: CASSLDYAEGADTEAFF.

The V and J genes are TRBV3-1 (or the pseudogene TRBV3-2) and TRBJ1-3; no firm D call. CDR1 is LGHDT and CDR2 is YNNKEL in the germline V gene (reference sequence). The CDR3 runs 15 residues. V lost 3 bases and J lost 5, with 14 bases in between. CDR3 amino acids: CASSHGSGERNTIYF. The CDR3 nucleotides are TGTGCCAGCAGCCATGGGTCTGGTGAGAGAAACACCATATATTTT.

V is TRBV6-2 or TRBV6-3 and J is TRBJ1-2, with TRBD1 matching 7 bases. The germline CDR1 and CDR2 sequences are MNHEY and SVGEGT. V dropped 2 bases and J dropped 8; count of bases not matched to a gene: 8. This CDR3 comprises 14 residues. CDR3 nucleotide sequence: TGTGCCAGCAGTTACGGGACAGTTGTCGAGGGCTACACCTTC. Translated: CASSYGTVVEGYTF.

The gene calls are TRBV13 and TRBJ1-1; D is ambiguous. Deletions cut 6 bases from V and 9 bases from J, with 14 bases between. The germline V gene has CDR1 PRHDT and CDR2 FYEKMQ (reference sequence). This CDR3 contains 12 residues. The CDR3 nucleotides are TGTGCCAGCAGTCGAAATTTTAACCAAGCTTTCTTT. Encoded protein: CASSRNFNQAFF.

The rearrangement joins TRBV6-6 to TRBJ1-1; possible D gene TRBD1, 6 bases. Germline CDR1 and CDR2: MNHNY and SVGAGI (reference sequence). The CDR3 runs to 15 residues. V lost 6 bases and J lost 1, with 15 bases in between. CDR3 in amino acids: CASSTGGQRNTEAFF. The CDR3 DNA reads as TGTGCCAGCAGCACCGGGGGCCAGAGGAACACTGAAGCTTTCTTT.

V and J are TRBV27 and TRBJ1-2, with 7 bases identical to TRBD1. Looked up from germline, CDR1 is MNHEY and CDR2 is SMNVEV (reference sequence). This CDR3 has 17 residues. Trimming at V came to 2 bases and at J to 4 bases, leaving 13 bases not matched to a gene. CDR3 coding DNA: TGTGCCAGCAGTTTACAGGGGGAAGCCTCTAGAATCTATGGCTACACCTTC. Translated: CASSLQGEASRIYGYTF.

This clone turned up a few times. V and J are TRBV6-2 or TRBV6-3 and TRBJ1-1; the D gene is possibly TRBD1 (6 bases). V was pared by 4 bases and J by 13 bases, with 19 bases between. The CDR3 sequence is 13 residues long. Germline CDR1 and CDR2: MNHEY and SVGEGT. The CDR3 coding sequence is TGTGCCAGCAGTTTTGTTCCGGGCAGGGGAAATTTCTTT. Its translation: CASSFVPGRGNFF.

V and J are TRBV6-5 and TRBJ1-6, with a weak D call TRBD1 (6 bases). The CDR3 is 14 residues long. From germline, CDR1 is MNHEY and CDR2 SVGAGI. Trimming cost V 11 bases and J 1 base, with 12 bases left between them. The CDR3 sequence is CAGGQTSYNSPLHF. CDR3 sequence (DNA): TGTGCCGGCGGACAGACGTCCTATAATTCACCCCTCCACTTT.

The J gene is TRBJ2-2, the V gene TRBV6-1, with D hard to call. The CDR3 is 12 residues long. Trimming stripped 2 bases from V and 7 bases from J, with 5 bases between. The germline gives CDR1 MNHNS, CDR2 SASEGT. This chain's CDR3 is CASSERGGELFF. The CDR3 region has the DNA TGTGCCAGCAGTGAAAGAGGCGGGGAGCTGTTTTTT.

The chain has TRBV6-5 and TRBJ2-1; D ambiguous. The CDR3 is made up of 11 amino acids. V lost 6 bases to trimming and J lost 4 bases, with 4 bases between them. CDR1 is MNHEY, CDR2 SVGAGI, per germline. Written as DNA, the CDR3 is TGTGCCAGCAGCCGGTACAATGAGCAGTTCTTC. This encodes CASSRYNEQFF.

V and J are TRBV6-5 and TRBJ1-6, with D possibly TRBD1 on 6 matching bases. The CDR3 contains 15 residues. The V end was cut by 0 bases, the J end by 5 bases, with 8 bases between. Germline-derived CDR1 and CDR2 are MNHEY and SVGAGI. CDR3 bases: TGTGCCAGCAGTTACTCGCACAGGGATAATTCACCCCTCCACTTT. This translates into CASSYSHRDNSPLHF.

The chain is built from TRBV27 and TRBJ2-6; the D gene is possibly TRBD1 (5 bases). From germline, CDR1 is MNHEY and CDR2 SMNVEV (reference sequence). This CDR3 has 17 residues. The V end lost 3 bases, the J end lost 0 bases, and 12 bases lay between the germline ends. The DNA of the CDR3 is TGTGCCAGCAGTTTTCAGACAGCCCTCTCTGGGGCCAACGTCCTGACTTTC. Translated, it gives CASSFQTALSGANVLTF.

This chain uses TRBV13 with TRBJ1-1; D uncertain. Trimming pared 1 base from V and 0 bases from J, leaving 9 bases between. The V gene's germline CDR1 is PRHDT and CDR2 FYEKMQ (reference sequence). The CDR3 loop spans 15 amino acids. The DNA of the CDR3 is TGTGCCAGCAGCTTAGAACGCAGGTTGAACACTGAAGCTTTCTTT. Translating gives CASSLERRLNTEAFF.

The V and J genes are TRBV27 and TRBJ2-1; 12 bases fit TRBD2. J was trimmed by 4 bases and V by 4 bases; bases with no gene match: 5. Germline V gene data show CDR1 as MNHEY and CDR2 as SMNVEV (reference sequence). The CDR3 consists of 16 residues. The CDR3 is CASSSWTSGVYNEQFF. DNA for the CDR3: TGTGCCAGCAGTTCCTGGACTAGCGGGGTTTACAATGAGCAGTTCTTC.